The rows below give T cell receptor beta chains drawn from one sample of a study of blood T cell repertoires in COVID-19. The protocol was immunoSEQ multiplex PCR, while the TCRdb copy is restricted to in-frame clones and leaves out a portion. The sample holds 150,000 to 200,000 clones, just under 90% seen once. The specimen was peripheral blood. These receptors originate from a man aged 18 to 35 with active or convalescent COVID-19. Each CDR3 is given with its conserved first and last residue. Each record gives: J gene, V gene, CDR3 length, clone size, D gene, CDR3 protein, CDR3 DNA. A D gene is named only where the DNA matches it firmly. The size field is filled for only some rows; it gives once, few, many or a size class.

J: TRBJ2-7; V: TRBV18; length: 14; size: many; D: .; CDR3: CASSLQGNPYEQYF; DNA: TGTGCCAGCTCACTTCAGGGGAATCCCTACGAGCAGTACTTC
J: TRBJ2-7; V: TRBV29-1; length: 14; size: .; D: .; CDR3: CSVAHSRGSYEQYF; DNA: TGCAGCGTTGCCCATAGCAGGGGCTCCTACGAGCAGTACTTC
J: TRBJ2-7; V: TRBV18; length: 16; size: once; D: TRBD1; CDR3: CASSPNPGTGGYEQYF; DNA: TGTGCCAGCTCCCCAAACCCGGGGACAGGGGGATACGAGCAGTACTTC
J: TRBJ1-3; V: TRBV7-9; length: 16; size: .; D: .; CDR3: CASSRQMTQGRNTIYF; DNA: TGTGCCAGCAGCCGTCAAATGACCCAGGGCCGAAACACCATATATTTT
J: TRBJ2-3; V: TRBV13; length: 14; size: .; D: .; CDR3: CASSLVLLTDTQYF; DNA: TGTGCCAGCAGCTTAGTACTACTCACAGATACGCAGTATTTT
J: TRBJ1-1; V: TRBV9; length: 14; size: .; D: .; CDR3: CASSQARRGTEAFF; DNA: TGTGCCAGCAGCCAGGCCCGGAGGGGCACTGAAGCTTTCTTT
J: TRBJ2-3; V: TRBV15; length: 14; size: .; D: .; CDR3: CATSRGLPADTQYF; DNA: TGTGCCACCAGCAGGGGACTTCCCGCAGATACGCAGTATTTT
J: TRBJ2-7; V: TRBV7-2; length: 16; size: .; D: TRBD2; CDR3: CASSSGTSGRFSEQYF; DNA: TGTGCCAGCAGCTCCGGGACTAGCGGGAGGTTCTCCGAGCAGTACTTC
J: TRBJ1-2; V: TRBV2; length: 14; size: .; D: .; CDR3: CASFGQTAIYGYTF; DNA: TGTGCCAGTTTCGGCCAGACAGCAATCTATGGCTACACCTTC
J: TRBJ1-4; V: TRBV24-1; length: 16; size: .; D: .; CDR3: CATSDNTGLTNEKLFF; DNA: TGTGCCACCAGTGATAATACAGGGCTGACTAATGAAAAACTGTTTTTT
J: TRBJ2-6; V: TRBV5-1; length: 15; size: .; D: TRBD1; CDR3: CASSAGGSGANVLTF; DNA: TGCGCCAGCAGCGCAGGGGGCAGTGGGGCCAACGTCCTGACTTTC
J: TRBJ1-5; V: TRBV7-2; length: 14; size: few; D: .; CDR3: CASSLKGGNQPQHF; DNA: TGTGCCAGCAGCTTAAAGGGGGGCAATCAGCCCCAGCATTTT
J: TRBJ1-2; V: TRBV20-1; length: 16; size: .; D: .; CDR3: CSASTPGGRASYGYTF; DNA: TGCAGTGCTAGTACCCCGGGGGGAAGGGCGAGCTATGGCTACACCTTC
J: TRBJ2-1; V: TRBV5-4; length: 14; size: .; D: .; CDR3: CASSPEGSYNEQFF; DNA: TGTGCCAGCAGCCCGGAGGGGTCCTACAATGAGCAGTTCTTC
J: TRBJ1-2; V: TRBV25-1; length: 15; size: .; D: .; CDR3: CASSAGRERWYGYTF; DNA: TGTGCCAGCAGTGCGGGCCGGGAGCGGTGGTATGGCTACACCTTC
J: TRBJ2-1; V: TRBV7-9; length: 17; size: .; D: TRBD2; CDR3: CASSLGVAGGPGNEQFF; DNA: TGTGCCAGCAGCTTAGGGGTAGCGGGGGGCCCAGGGAATGAGCAGTTCTTC